The 21 T cell receptor beta chains reported below all come from one sample, sequenced in a study of T cell responses to AZD1222 COVID-19 vaccine. Generated by immunoSEQ multiplex PCR, the TCRdb table keeps only in-frame clones and is missing some. The sample has some 200,000 clones, just over 90% seen once. Sample: peripheral blood, taken on day 0 of MenACWY control vaccination. These receptor sequences come from an adult in good health.

This clone showed up just once. The chain recombines TRBV6-5 with TRBJ1-3; perhaps TRBD1 as D (6 bases). The V and J ends lost 4 bases and 2 bases respectively, with 9 bases between them. Germline CDR1 MNHEY, CDR2 SVGAGI. CDR3 size: 14 residues. CDR3 sequence reads: CASSFQGPGNTIYF. DNA for the CDR3: TGTGCCAGCAGTTTCCAGGGGCCTGGAAACACCATATATTTT.

J is TRBJ2-5 and V is TRBV19; TRBD1 is a possible D gene (6 bases). CDR1 is LNHDA and CDR2 is SQIVND in the germline V gene (reference sequence). Trimming stripped 6 bases from V and 2 bases from J, with 13 bases between. The CDR3 runs to 14 residues. CDR3 loop: CASSEIGQQETQYF. CDR3 DNA: TGTGCCAGTAGCGAGATTGGACAGCAAGAGACCCAGTACTTC.

This clone was counted once. The gene calls are TRBV12-3 or TRBV12-4 and TRBJ1-2; D gene uncertain. V was trimmed by 9 bases and J by 6 bases, leaving 11 bases between them. The CDR3 loop spans 11 amino acids. CDR3 sequence: CASAPSHGYTF. In DNA, the CDR3 is TGTGCCAGTGCCCCCTCTCATGGCTACACCTTC.

The CDR3 spells CASLTQAAGASEAEAFF. The CDR3 DNA reads as TGTGCCAGTTTAACCCAGGCCGCCGGGGCCTCCGAAGCTGAAGCTTTCTTT. This chain uses TRBV19 with TRBJ1-1; the D gene is possibly TRBD1 (5 bases). Germline V gives CDR1 LNHDA, CDR2 SQIVND (reference sequence). Trimming took 8 bases from V and 6 from J, leaving 28 bases between them. The CDR3 extends over 17 amino acids. The full variable domain, with the rest looked up from reference TRBV19 and TRBJ1-1, is DGGITQSPKYLFRKEGQNVTLSCEQNLNHDAMYWYRQDPGQGLRLIYYSQIVNDFQKGDIAEGYSVSREKKESFPLTVTSAQKNPTAFYLCASLTQAAGASEAEAFFGQGTRLTVV.

In its sample, this clone was seen once. This chain connects TRBV11-2 to TRBJ2-1; D gene unclear. The CDR3 has 14 amino acids. Trimming took off 3 bases at V and 9 bases at J, with 15 bases between the two ends. CDR1 is SGHAT, CDR2 FQNNGV, per germline. CDR3 loop: CASSFGSPGGEQFF. In DNA, the CDR3 is TGTGCCAGCAGCTTTGGGTCCCCGGGCGGTGAGCAGTTCTTC.

The J gene is TRBJ2-5, the V gene TRBV21-1; the table's D gene call, TRBD1, was not cross checked with the DNA. TRBV21-1 is noted as a pseudogene. This CDR3 is 16 amino acids long. The CDR3 reads CASSKEGQGFRETQYF. The CDR3 nucleotides are TGTGCCAGCAGCAAAGAGGGACAGGGGTTTCGGGAGACCCAGTACTTC.

V and J are TRBV21-1 and TRBJ1-2. TRBV21-1 is a pseudogene locus. The CDR3 contains 14 residues. CDR3 residues: CARPLCPHNYGYTF. The CDR3 DNA sequence: TGTGCCAGACCCCTCTGTCCCCATAACTATGGCTACACCTTC.

The CDR3 protein is CAISKDPTYQETQYF. CDR3 in DNA: TGTGCCATCAGTAAAGACCCTACCTACCAAGAGACCCAGTACTTC. The chain combines TRBV10-3 with TRBJ2-5; D is undetermined. V lost 5 bases, J lost 0 bases, and 13 bases lay in between. The CDR3 totals 15 residues. The germline V gene has CDR1 ENHRY and CDR2 SYGVKD.

V usage is TRBV5-4 and J usage is TRBJ2-7; maybe TRBD2 (5 bases). The CDR3 runs to 12 residues. Germline CDR1 SGHNT, CDR2 YYREEE (reference sequence). Trimming removed 2 bases from V and 6 bases from J, with 9 bases in between. The CDR3 sequence is CASSLDYLEQYF. The CDR3 DNA follows: TGTGCCAGCAGCTTAGACTACCTCGAGCAGTACTTC.

This chain joins TRBV28 and TRBJ1-6; the D is unclear. The length of the CDR3 is 15 residues. The germline V and J ends were trimmed by 5 bases and 3 bases, with 11 bases remaining between them. The germline CDR1 and CDR2 sequences are MDHEN and SYDVKM. The CDR3 bases are TGTGCCAGCAGTACGTACACTAACTATAATTCACCCCTCCACTTT. This gives the protein CASSTYTNYNSPLHF.

CDR3: CASSLRRLPTDTQYF. DNA of the CDR3: TGTGCCAGCAGCTTACGGCGCCTCCCCACAGATACGCAGTATTTT. V is TRBV7-9 and J is TRBJ2-3; D is unclear. With 2 bases removed from V and 2 bases from J, the gap between germline ends came to 11 bases. Germline CDR1 is SEHNR and CDR2 is FQNEAQ (reference sequence). The CDR3 is made up of 15 amino acids.

J is TRBJ2-1 and V is TRBV19, with D perhaps matching TRBD2 (5 bases). This CDR3 has 14 residues. Germline CDR1 and CDR2: LNHDA and SQIVND (reference sequence). Trimming stripped 3 bases from V and 8 bases from J, with 14 bases between. CDR3 region: CASSIRSQEDEQFF. DNA for the CDR3: TGTGCCAGTAGTATCCGCTCTCAGGAGGATGAGCAGTTCTTC.

This chain connects TRBV6-5 to TRBJ2-7, with TRBD1 as a possible D gene (6 bases). CDR3 size: 13 residues. CDR1 is MNHEY, CDR2 SVGAGI, per germline. V was pared by 5 bases and J by 4 bases, with 12 bases between. CDR3 coding DNA: TGTGCCAGCAGTCCCGGGACACGATACGAGCAGTACTTC. The encoded protein is CASSPGTRYEQYF.

The chain links TRBV7-2 to TRBJ1-6, with no clear D. Per germline, CDR1 SGHTA and CDR2 FQGNSA. The CDR3 contains 15 residues. V was cut by 2 bases and J by 5 bases, with 10 bases left in between. The CDR3 sequence: CASSLYALNNSPLHF. In DNA, the CDR3 is TGTGCCAGCAGCTTATACGCACTCAATAATTCACCCCTCCACTTT.

The chain joins TRBV3-1 (or the pseudogene TRBV3-2) to TRBJ1-2, with D possibly matching TRBD1 (5 bases). Germline V gene lookup returns CDR1 LGHDT and CDR2 YNNKEL (reference sequence). The CDR3 has 16 residues. V lost 5 bases to trimming and J lost 7 bases, with 23 bases between them. Here the CDR3 reads CASSTQTRGAPAGYTF. The CDR3 bases are TGTGCCAGCAGCACCCAAACCCGTGGGGCCCCGGCTGGCTACACCTTC.

This chain links TRBV29-1 with TRBJ1-2, with a possible D match to TRBD1 (5 bases). V was trimmed by 3 bases and J by 4 bases, leaving 9 bases between them. The CDR3 is 12 amino acids. Germline CDR1 SQVTM, CDR2 ANQGSEA. The CDR3: CSVDDRFYGYTF. The CDR3 DNA follows: TGCAGCGTTGACGACAGATTCTATGGCTACACCTTC.

The chain carries TRBV2 and TRBJ2-2; TRBD1 matches at 8 bases. The CDR3 is 16 amino acids. The junction had 6 bases not matched to a gene; V was cut back by 6 bases and J by 0 bases. The germline gives CDR1 SNHLY, CDR2 FYNNEI. The CDR3 coding sequence is TGTGCCAGCAGAGACCGGGGACAGGCGAACACCGGGGAGCTGTTTTTT. It specifies CASRDRGQANTGELFF.

This chain links TRBV4-2 with TRBJ1-1; the D gene is possibly TRBD1 (6 bases). Per germline, CDR1 LGHNA and CDR2 YNFKEQ. This CDR3 has 12 residues. Trimming removed 1 base from V and 9 bases from J, with 9 bases in between. In nucleotides, the CDR3 is TGTGCCAGCAGCCAAGCGGGACAACAAGCTTTCTTT. Its translation: CASSQAGQQAFF.

The rearrangement joins TRBV6-5 to TRBJ1-4; D gene unclear. Trimming shortened V by 6 bases and J by 0 bases, and 11 bases separated the two germline ends. The CDR3 extends over 15 amino acids. CDR1 is MNHEY and CDR2 is SVGAGI in the germline V gene. The CDR3 protein is CASSRNLATNEKLFF. CDR3 nucleotide sequence: TGTGCCAGCAGCCGCAATCTCGCAACTAATGAAAAACTGTTTTTT.

This chain links TRBV30 with TRBJ2-1; D is ambiguous. The germline V gene encodes CDR1 GTSNPN and CDR2 SVGIG (reference sequence). V lost 1 base and J lost 8, with 18 bases in between. The CDR3 runs to 15 residues. DNA for the CDR3: TGTGCCTGGAGTGCTAAGAATCAGGCGCTGGATGAGCAGTTCTTC. As protein: CAWSAKNQALDEQFF. The variable domain in full, with the rest retrieved from reference TRBV30 and TRBJ2-1, is SQTIHQWPATLVQPVGSPLSLECTVEGTSNPNLYWYRQAAGRGLQLLFYSVGIGQISSEVPQNLSASRPQDRQFILSSKKLLLSDSGFYLCAWSAKNQALDEQFFGPGTRLTVL.

The chain combines TRBV6-2 or TRBV6-3 with TRBJ2-5; 9 bases are a match to TRBD2. This CDR3 spans 17 amino acids. The V and J ends lost 2 bases and 2 bases, in that order; junction bases with no gene match: 9. Germline-derived CDR1 and CDR2 are MNHEY and SVGEGT. The CDR3 is CASSYPYSGGTQETQYF. Here the CDR3 DNA reads TGTGCCAGCAGTTACCCTTACAGCGGGGGGACACAAGAGACCCAGTACTTC.